This TCR beta chain came from a study of T cells expressing NK-cell markers. Study in general: The study drew TCR beta repertoires from sorted CD3+CD56+NKG2C+, CD3+CD56+NKG2C- and CD3+CD56-NKG2C+ T cells. Study results and caveats: These clonotypes additionally ranked first within the CD3+CD56-NKG2C+ fraction of four donors.

The CDR3 sequence is 15 residues long. In germline, CDR1 is SGHTA, CDR2 FQGNSA. To note about this clonotype: Its antigen remains unknown.

Following a re-call of the 5' RACE reads, TCRdb has one entry per CDR3 protein and lacks DNA. Here the sample table reports 350,000 to 500,000 distinct CDR3 sequences. This chain uses TRBV7-2 with TRBJ2-6. This receptor was taken from a woman aged 18 to 75 in good health. The sample comprised blood T cells: a sorted CD56 or NKG2C T cell subset, CD4+ or CD8+ T cells, or bulk PBMC T cells (not recorded which). CDR3 region: CASSPPSSGANVLTF.